This is a list of T cell receptor beta chains from one sample in a study of blood T cell repertoires in COVID-19. TCRdb keeps only in-frame clones here, not all; method: immunoSEQ multiplex PCR. In the table there are roughly 500,000 clones, 70% to 90% of which are singletons. Input material: peripheral blood. The receptors were sampled from a human donor in a cohort sampled during active COVID-19. CDR3s include the opening cysteine and the closing phenylalanine or tryptophan. The D gene is left open where the match is weak. The size of a clone is reported for some rows only, either as once, few or many, or as a class for expanded clones.

clone_size	d_call	v_call	j_call	cdr3_aa	cdr3_nt
.	TRBD1	TRBV19	TRBJ1-2	CASSSRGWYGYTF	TGTGCCAGTAGCAGCAGGGGGTGGTATGGCTACACCTTC
.	TRBD1	TRBV28	TRBJ1-2	CATRRQGKGYTF	TGTGCCACCCGACGACAGGGGAAAGGCTACACCTTC
.	TRBD2	TRBV5-5	TRBJ2-1	CASSETSAHNEQFF	TGTGCCAGCAGCGAGACTAGCGCACACAATGAGCAGTTCTTC
.	.	TRBV24-1	TRBJ2-1	CATSDLQGPPDNEQFF	TGTGCCACCAGTGATTTGCAGGGGCCCCCGGACAATGAGCAGTTCTTC
.	.	TRBV19	TRBJ1-1	CASSPSPRAEAFF	TGTGCCAGTAGTCCCTCCCCGCGCGCTGAAGCTTTCTTT
once	.	TRBV18	TRBJ1-1	CASSPSRGGTEAFF	TGTGCCAGCTCACCTAGCAGGGGAGGGACTGAAGCTTTCTTT
.	.	TRBV7-2	TRBJ2-3	CASRLGHLSTDTQYF	TGTGCCAGCAGGTTGGGACACCTGAGCACAGATACGCAGTATTTT
.	.	TRBV7-9	TRBJ1-1	CASSLRRGTEAFF	TGTGCCAGCAGCTTGAGGAGGGGCACTGAAGCTTTCTTT
few	.	TRBV4-3	TRBJ2-1	CASSPGVFGNEQFF	TGCGCCAGCAGCCCGGGGGTATTCGGCAATGAGCAGTTCTTC
.	TRBD2	TRBV7-9	TRBJ2-5	CASSSSGGSETQYF	TGTGCCAGCAGCTCCTCGGGCGGGAGTGAGACCCAGTACTTC
.	TRBD1	TRBV6-5	TRBJ1-2	CASSYTGAPGGYTF	TGTGCCAGCAGCTATACAGGGGCCCCAGGGGGCTACACCTTC
.	.	TRBV19	TRBJ2-1	CASRSQVGLYNEQFF	TGTGCCAGTAGATCACAGGTAGGGCTTTACAATGAGCAGTTCTTC
.	TRBD1	TRBV9	TRBJ1-6	CASSGLTGGNSPLHF	TGTGCCAGCAGTGGATTGACAGGGGGAAATTCACCCCTCCACTTT
.	.	TRBV7-9	TRBJ1-2	CASSPRWDGYTF	TGTGCCAGCAGCCCGAGGTGGGATGGCTACACCTTC
.	TRBD2	TRBV2	TRBJ2-5	CASSGGRAGPETQYF	TGTGCCAGCAGTGGAGGGAGGGCCGGTCCGGAGACCCAGTACTTC
.	.	TRBV18	TRBJ2-6	CASSPVQGSGANVLTF	TGTGCCAGCTCACCCGTACAGGGCTCTGGGGCCAACGTCCTGACTTTC
.	TRBD1	TRBV29-1	TRBJ1-4	CSVRTGGGEKLFF	TGCAGCGTTCGGACAGGGGGTGGGGAAAAACTGTTTTTT